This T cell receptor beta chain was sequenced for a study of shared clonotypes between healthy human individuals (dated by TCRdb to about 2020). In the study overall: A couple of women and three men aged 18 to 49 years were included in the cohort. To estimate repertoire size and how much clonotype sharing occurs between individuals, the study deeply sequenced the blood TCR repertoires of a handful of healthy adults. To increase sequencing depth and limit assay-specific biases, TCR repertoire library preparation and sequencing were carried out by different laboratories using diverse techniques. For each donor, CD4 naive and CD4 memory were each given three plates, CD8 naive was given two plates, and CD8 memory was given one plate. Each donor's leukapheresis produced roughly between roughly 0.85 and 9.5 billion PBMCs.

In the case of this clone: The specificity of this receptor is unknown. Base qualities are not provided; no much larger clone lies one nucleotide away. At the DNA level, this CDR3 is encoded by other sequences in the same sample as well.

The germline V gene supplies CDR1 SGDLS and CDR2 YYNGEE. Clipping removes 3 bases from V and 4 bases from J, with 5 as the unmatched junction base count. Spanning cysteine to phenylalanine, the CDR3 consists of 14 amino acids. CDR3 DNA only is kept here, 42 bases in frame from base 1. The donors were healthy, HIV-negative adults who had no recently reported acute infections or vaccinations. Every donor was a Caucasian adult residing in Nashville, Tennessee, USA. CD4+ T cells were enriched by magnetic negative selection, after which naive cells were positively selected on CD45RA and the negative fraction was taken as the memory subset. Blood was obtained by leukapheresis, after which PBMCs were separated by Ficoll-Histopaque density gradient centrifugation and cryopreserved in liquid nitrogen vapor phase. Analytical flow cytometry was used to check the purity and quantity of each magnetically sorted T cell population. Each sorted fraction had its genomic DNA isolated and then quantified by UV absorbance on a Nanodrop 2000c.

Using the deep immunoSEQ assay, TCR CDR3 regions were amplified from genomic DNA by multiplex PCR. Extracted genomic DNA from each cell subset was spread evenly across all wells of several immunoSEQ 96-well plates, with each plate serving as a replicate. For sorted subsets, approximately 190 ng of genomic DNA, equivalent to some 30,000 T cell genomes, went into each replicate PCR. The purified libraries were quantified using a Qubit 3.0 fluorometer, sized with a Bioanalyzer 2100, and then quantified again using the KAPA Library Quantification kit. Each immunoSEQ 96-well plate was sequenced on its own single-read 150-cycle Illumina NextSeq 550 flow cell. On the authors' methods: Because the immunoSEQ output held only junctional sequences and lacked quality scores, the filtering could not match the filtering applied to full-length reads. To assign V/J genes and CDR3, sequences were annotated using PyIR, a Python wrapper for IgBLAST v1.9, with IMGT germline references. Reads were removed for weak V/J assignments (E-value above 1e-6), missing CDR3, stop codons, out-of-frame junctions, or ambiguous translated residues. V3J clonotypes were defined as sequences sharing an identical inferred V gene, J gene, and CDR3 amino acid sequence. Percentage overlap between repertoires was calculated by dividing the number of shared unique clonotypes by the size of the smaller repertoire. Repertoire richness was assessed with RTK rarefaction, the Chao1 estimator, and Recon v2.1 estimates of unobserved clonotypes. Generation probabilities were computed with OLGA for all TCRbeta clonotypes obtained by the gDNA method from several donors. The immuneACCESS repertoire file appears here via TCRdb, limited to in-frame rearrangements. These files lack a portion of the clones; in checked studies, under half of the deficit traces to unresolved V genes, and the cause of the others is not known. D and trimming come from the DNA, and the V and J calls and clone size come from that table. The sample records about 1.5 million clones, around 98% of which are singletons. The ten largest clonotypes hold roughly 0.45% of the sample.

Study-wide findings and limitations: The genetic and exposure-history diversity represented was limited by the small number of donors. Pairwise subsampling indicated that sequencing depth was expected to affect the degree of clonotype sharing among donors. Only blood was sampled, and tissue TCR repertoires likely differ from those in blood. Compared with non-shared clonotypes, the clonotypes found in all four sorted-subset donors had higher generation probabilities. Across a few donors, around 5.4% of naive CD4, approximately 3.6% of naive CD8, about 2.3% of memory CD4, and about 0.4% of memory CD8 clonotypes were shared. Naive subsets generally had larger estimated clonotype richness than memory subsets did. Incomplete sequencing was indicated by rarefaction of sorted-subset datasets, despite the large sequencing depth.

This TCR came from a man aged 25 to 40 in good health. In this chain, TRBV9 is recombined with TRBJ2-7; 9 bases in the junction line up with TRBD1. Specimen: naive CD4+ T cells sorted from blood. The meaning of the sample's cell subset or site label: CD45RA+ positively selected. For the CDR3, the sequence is CASSATGGSYEQYF. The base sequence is TGTGCCAGCAGCGCAACAGGGGGCAGTTACGAGCAGTACTTC.